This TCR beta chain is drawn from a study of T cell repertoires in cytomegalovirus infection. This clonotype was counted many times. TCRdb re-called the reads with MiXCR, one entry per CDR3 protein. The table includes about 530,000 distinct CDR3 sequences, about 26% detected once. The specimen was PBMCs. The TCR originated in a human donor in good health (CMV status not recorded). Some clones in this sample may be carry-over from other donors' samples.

CDR3 coding DNA: TGTGCCAGCCGGGGGGGGAAAGCGGGTGAACAAGAGACCCAGTACTTC. Translated, it gives CASRGGKAGEQETQYF. V and J are TRBV7-8 and TRBJ2-5, with TRBD2 identical over 8 bases. This CDR3 region has 16 residues. Germline CDR1 is SGHVS and CDR2 is FQNEAQ. V dropped 8 bases and J dropped 2; count of bases not matched to a gene: 13.